This record concerns one T cell receptor beta chain sequence. The assay was immunoSEQ multiplex PCR, and TCRdb's table has in-frame clones only and misses some. Among almost 250,000 clones listed, around nine tenths were seen once. This record comes from a study of blood T cell repertoires in COVID-19. The CDR3 contains 16 residues. V was pared by 1 base and J by 8 bases, with 17 bases between. Germline V CDR1 and CDR2: LNHNV, YYDKDF (reference sequence). The sequencing sample was made of PBMCs or T cells enriched from blood (not recorded which). The clonotype originates from a young woman who had recovered from COVID-19. The chain is built from TRBV15 and TRBJ1-4; a possible D gene is TRBD1 (5 bases). The CDR3 nucleotides are TGTGCCACCAGCAGAGGGTTTGAAGGGGTGCACGAAAAACTGTTTTTT. As protein: CATSRGFEGVHEKLFF.